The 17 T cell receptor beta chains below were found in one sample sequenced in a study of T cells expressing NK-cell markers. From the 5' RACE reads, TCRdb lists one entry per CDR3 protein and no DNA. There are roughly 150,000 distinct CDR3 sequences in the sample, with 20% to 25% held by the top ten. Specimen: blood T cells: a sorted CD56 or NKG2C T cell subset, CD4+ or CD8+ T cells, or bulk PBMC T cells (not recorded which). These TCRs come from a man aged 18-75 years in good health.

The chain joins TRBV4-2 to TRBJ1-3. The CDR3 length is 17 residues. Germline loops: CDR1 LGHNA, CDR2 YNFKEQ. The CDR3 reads CASSQSGGALRGNTIYF.

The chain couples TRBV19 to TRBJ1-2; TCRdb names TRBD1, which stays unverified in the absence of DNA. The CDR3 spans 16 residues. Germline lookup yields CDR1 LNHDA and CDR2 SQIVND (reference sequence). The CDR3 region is CASSLAGQGSIYGYTF.

The CDR3 here is CSARDGPAGAYNEQFF. The rearrangement joins TRBV20-1 to TRBJ2-1; TCRdb outputs TRBD2, but without DNA this stays unchecked. Germline CDR1 DFQATT, CDR2 SNEGSKA (reference sequence). CDR3 length: 16 residues.

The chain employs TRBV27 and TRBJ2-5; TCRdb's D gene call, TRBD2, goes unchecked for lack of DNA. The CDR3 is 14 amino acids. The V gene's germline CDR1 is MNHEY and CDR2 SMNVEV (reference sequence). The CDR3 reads CASSYGGGQETQYF.

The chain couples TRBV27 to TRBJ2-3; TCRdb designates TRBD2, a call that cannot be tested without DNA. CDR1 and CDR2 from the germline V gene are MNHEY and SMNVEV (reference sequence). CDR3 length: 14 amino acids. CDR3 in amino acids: CASRELAVMDTQYF.

CDR3 loop: CASSAVDLGGYGYTF. The gene calls are TRBV12-3 or TRBV12-4 and TRBJ1-2; the TRBD1 assignment by TCRdb is unverifiable without DNA. The CDR3 spans 15 residues.

The CDR3 region is CASSPSGAGVYEQFF. The chain combines TRBV11-2 with TRBJ2-1; as DNA is missing, the TRBD2 call by TCRdb cannot be tested. From germline, CDR1 is SGHAT and CDR2 FQNNGV. The CDR3 is 15 residues long.

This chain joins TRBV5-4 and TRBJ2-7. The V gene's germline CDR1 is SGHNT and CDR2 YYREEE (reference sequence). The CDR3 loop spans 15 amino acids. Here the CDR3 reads CASSLGAGPFYEQYF.

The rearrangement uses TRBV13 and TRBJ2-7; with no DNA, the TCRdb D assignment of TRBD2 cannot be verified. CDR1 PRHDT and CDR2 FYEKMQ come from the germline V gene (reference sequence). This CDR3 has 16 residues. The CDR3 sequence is CASSPRLAGISYEQYF.

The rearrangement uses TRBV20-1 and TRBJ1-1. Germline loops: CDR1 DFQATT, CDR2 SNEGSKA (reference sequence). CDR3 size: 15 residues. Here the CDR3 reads CSARAPRAENTEAFF.

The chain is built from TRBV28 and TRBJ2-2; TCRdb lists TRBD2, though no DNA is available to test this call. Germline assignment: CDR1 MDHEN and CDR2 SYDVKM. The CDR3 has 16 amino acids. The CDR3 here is CASSPPTGPNTGELFF.

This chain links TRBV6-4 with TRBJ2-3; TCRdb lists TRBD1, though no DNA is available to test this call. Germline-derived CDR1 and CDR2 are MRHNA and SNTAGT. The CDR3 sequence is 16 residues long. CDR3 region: CASSSVAGEYTDTQYF.

CDR3 region: CASSDGPGGANTGELFF. This rearrangement joins TRBV6-1 to TRBJ2-2; with no DNA, the TCRdb D assignment of TRBD1 cannot be verified. This CDR3 region has 17 residues. Germline V gene sequence: CDR1 MNHNS, CDR2 SASEGT.

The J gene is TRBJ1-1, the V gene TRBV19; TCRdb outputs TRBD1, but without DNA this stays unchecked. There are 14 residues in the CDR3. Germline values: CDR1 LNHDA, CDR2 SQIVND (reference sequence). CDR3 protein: CASSPGAGNTEAFF.

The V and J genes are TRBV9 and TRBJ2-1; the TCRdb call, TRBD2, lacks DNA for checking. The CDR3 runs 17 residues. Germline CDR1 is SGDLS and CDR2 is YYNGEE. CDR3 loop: CASSDTRGLAGGDEQFF.

The chain's CDR3 is CASSFSAKSTDTQYF. V gene TRBV5-1 combines with J gene TRBJ2-3. CDR3 length: 15 amino acids. CDR1 is SGHRS, CDR2 YFSETQ, per germline.

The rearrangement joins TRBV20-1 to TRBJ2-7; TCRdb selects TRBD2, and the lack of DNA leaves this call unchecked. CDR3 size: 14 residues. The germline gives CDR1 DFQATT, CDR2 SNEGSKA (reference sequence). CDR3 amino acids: CSARGTSGYYEQYF.